The 18 T cell receptor beta chains below all came from one sample that was sequenced in a study of long-term antiretroviral therapy in people with HIV. This was the immunoSEQ v3.0 assay at survey level. Only in-frame clones appear in the TCRdb table, and some are missing; sequencing was by immunoSEQ multiplex PCR. The sample lists 35,000 to 40,000 clones, 80% to 90% occurring once. The sequences come from unsorted PBMCs, collected 0.3 years after starting antiretroviral therapy. These receptors were collected from a man between 18 and 29 years old with HIV.

This clone was counted a single time. This chain joins TRBV27 and TRBJ2-7; D is ambiguous. Germline CDR1 and CDR2: MNHEY and SMNVEV (reference sequence). The CDR3 contains 18 residues. V was pared by 5 bases and J by 2 bases, with 25 bases between. CDR3 in DNA: TGTGCCAGCAGTCCACATTATAATGTTGGTGCTAAGGCCTACGAGCAGTACTTC. Its translation: CASSPHYNVGAKAYEQYF.

The sample holds one count of this clone. The V gene is TRBV5-7, the J gene TRBJ1-2; 8 positions match TRBD1. TRBV5-7 has ORF status, its function being uncertain. V dropped 4 bases and J dropped 7; count of bases not matched to a gene: 18. The CDR3 consists of 17 residues. This CDR3 reads CASSGLRRGRGLGGYTF. CDR3 bases: TGTGCCAGCAGCGGGCTACGGAGGGGCAGGGGGCTTGGTGGCTACACCTTC.

The chain recombines TRBV28 with TRBJ2-5; D assignment may be TRBD1 or TRBD2 (5 bases each). CDR1 MDHEN and CDR2 SYDVKM come from the germline V gene. The CDR3 consists of 15 residues. Trimming pared 1 base from V and 6 bases from J, leaving 15 bases between. The CDR3 protein is CASSLSGSGRQTQYF. CDR3 DNA sequence: TGTGCCAGCAGTTTATCCGGGTCAGGGAGACAGACCCAGTACTTC.

The genes are TRBV5-4 and TRBJ1-1; the D is unclear. This CDR3 region has 15 residues. V lost 1 base to trimming and J lost 5 bases, with 15 bases between them. Per germline, CDR1 SGHNT and CDR2 YYREEE (reference sequence). CDR3: CASSLLEESITEAFF. In nucleotides, the CDR3 is TGTGCCAGCAGCTTGTTGGAGGAGAGTATAACTGAAGCTTTCTTT.

The chain couples TRBV19 to TRBJ2-3; D is uncertain. V lost 1 base to trimming and J lost 0 bases, with 8 bases between them. CDR1 LNHDA and CDR2 SQIVND come from the germline V gene (reference sequence). This CDR3 is built from 15 residues. This CDR3 reads CASSIVGGSTDTQYF. For the CDR3, the DNA is TGTGCCAGTAGTATAGTCGGCGGAAGCACAGATACGCAGTATTTT.

The CDR3 DNA reads TGTGCCAGCAGCTTAGTTGGGGGAGTGGCAGATACGCAGTATTTT. Protein: CASSLVGGVADTQYF. The chain recombines TRBV11-2 with TRBJ2-3, with D perhaps assigned TRBD1 or TRBD2 (5 bases each). The CDR3 runs 15 residues. Trimming took off 1 base at V and 4 bases at J, with 12 bases between the two ends. CDR1 and CDR2 (germline): SGHAT, FQNNGV.

This sequence joins TRBV5-5 and TRBJ1-5, with D possibly being TRBD1 (5 bases). The V and J ends lost 0 bases and 3 bases respectively, with 10 bases between them. The germline V gene encodes CDR1 SGHKS and CDR2 YYEKEE (reference sequence). The CDR3 runs 15 residues. DNA of the CDR3: TGTGCCAGCAGCTTGGAAGCAGGGTACAATCAGCCCCAGCATTTT. It encodes CASSLEAGYNQPQHF.

This chain joins TRBV19 and TRBJ1-3; D is uncertain. The V and J ends lost 5 bases and 0 bases respectively, with 20 bases between them. CDR3 length equals 18 residues. The germline V gene has CDR1 LNHDA and CDR2 SQIVND (reference sequence). The CDR3 DNA reads as TGTGCCAGTAGTGTCACCCCGCAGACGGCTAACTCTGGAAACACCATATATTTT. Amino acids: CASSVTPQTANSGNTIYF.

The gene calls are TRBV19 and TRBJ2-7; D tentatively fits TRBD1 or TRBD2 (7 bases each). Looked up from germline, CDR1 is LNHDA and CDR2 is SQIVND (reference sequence). V was trimmed by 4 bases and J by 4 bases, leaving 17 bases between them. The CDR3 loop spans 15 amino acids. CDR3 DNA sequence: TGTGCCAGTAGTAACAGGGGAGGGCCGTTATACGAGCAGTACTTC. This gives the protein CASSNRGGPLYEQYF. Full variable domain (outside the CDR3, taken from reference TRBV19 and TRBJ2-7): DGGITQSPKYLFRKEGQNVTLSCEQNLNHDAMYWYRQDPGQGLRLIYYSQIVNDFQKGDIAEGYSVSREKKESFPLTVTSAQKNPTAFYLCASSNRGGPLYEQYFGPGTRLTVT.

The chain uses TRBV6-6 and TRBJ2-1; no definite D call. Between the trimmed V and J ends, which lost 3 bases and 0 bases, there was a span of 9 bases. Germline V gene sequence: CDR1 MNHNY, CDR2 SVGAGI (reference sequence). CDR3 length: 15 amino acids. The DNA of the CDR3 is TGTGCCAGCAGTTATGGGCGAGGCTCCTACAATGAGCAGTTCTTC. This translates into CASSYGRGSYNEQFF.

This chain joins TRBV19 and TRBJ2-6; D is undetermined. Looked up from germline, CDR1 is LNHDA and CDR2 is SQIVND (reference sequence). There are 18 residues in the CDR3. Trimming left V 4 bases short and J 0 bases short, with 16 bases between. The CDR3 DNA is TGTGCCAGTAGTAAAAACTCCCGACACCTCTCTGGGGCCAACGTCCTGACTTTC. It yields the protein CASSKNSRHLSGANVLTF.

This chain uses TRBV28 with TRBJ2-3; 8 bases agree with TRBD1. V lost 1 base to trimming and J lost 3 bases; unmatched junction nucleotides: 9. This CDR3 region has 17 residues. Per germline, CDR1 MDHEN and CDR2 SYDVKM. CDR3 loop: CASSLSAGGGRTDTQYF. The CDR3 nucleotides are TGTGCCAGCAGTTTATCGGCAGGGGGCGGACGGACAGATACGCAGTATTTT.

V is TRBV5-6 and J is TRBJ1-2; a weak D match, TRBD1 (5 bases). Germline values: CDR1 SGHDT, CDR2 YYEEEE. This CDR3 has 13 amino acids. Trimming stripped 4 bases from V and 10 bases from J, with 17 bases between. The CDR3 loop reads CASSPGIEVYYTF. CDR3 DNA sequence: TGTGCCAGCAGCCCAGGGATTGAGGTTTACTACACCTTC.

The genes are TRBV10-3 and TRBJ1-5, with D tentatively TRBD1 (5 bases). CDR3 length equals 14 residues. Trimming pared 8 bases from V and 1 base from J, leaving 12 bases between. The germline V gene has CDR1 ENHRY and CDR2 SYGVKD. The CDR3 sequence: CAIGRDGSNQPQHF. CDR3 nucleotides: TGTGCCATCGGCAGGGACGGAAGCAATCAGCCCCAGCATTTT.

In this sample, this clone turned up once. V is TRBV7-2 and J is TRBJ2-1; D call uncertain. CDR3 length equals 13 residues. CDR1 and CDR2 (germline): SGHTA, FQGNSA. Trimming removed 2 bases at V and 7 bases at J, with 9 bases between. The CDR3 here is CASSLWPGNEQFF. CDR3 DNA sequence: TGTGCCAGCAGCTTATGGCCCGGTAATGAGCAGTTCTTC.

This clone turned up a few times. The chain combines TRBV4-1 with TRBJ1-3, with 7 nucleotides matching TRBD1. The ends lost 2 bases at V and 6 bases at J; junction bases unmatched: 10. This CDR3 comprises 16 residues. The V gene's germline CDR1 is MGHRA and CDR2 YSYEKL. The CDR3 sequence is CASSQRTADRANTIYF. DNA for the CDR3: TGCGCCAGCAGCCAAAGGACGGCCGACAGGGCAAACACCATATATTTT.

The table lists this clone with a count of one. This rearrangement joins TRBV7-9 to TRBJ1-2, with D possibly matching TRBD1 (5 bases). The CDR3 consists of 15 residues. Germline assignment: CDR1 SEHNR and CDR2 FQNEAQ (reference sequence). Trimming removed 1 base at V and 3 bases at J, with 12 bases between. Here the CDR3 reads CASSLGVAGHYGYTF. Written as DNA, the CDR3 is TGTGCCAGCAGCTTAGGGGTCGCAGGGCACTATGGCTACACCTTC.

The chain combines TRBV7-9 with TRBJ1-3; perhaps TRBD1 as D (5 bases). Germline-derived CDR1 and CDR2 are SEHNR and FQNEAQ (reference sequence). The CDR3 totals 17 residues. V was shortened by 1 base and J by 0 bases, with 13 bases between the two germline ends. CDR3 amino acids: CASSLERGGTSGNTIYF. The CDR3 DNA sequence: TGTGCCAGCAGCTTAGAGCGAGGTGGGACCTCTGGAAACACCATATATTTT.